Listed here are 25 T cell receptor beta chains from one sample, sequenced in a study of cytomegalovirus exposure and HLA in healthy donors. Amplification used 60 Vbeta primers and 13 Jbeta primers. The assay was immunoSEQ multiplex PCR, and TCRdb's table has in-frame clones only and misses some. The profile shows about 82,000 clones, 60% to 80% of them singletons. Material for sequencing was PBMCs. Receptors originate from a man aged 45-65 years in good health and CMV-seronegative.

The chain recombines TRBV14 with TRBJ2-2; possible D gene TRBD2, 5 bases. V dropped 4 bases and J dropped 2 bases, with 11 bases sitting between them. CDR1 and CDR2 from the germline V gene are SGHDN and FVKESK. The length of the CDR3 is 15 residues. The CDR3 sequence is CASSRALANTGELFF. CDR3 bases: TGTGCCAGCAGCCGGGCGCTAGCTAACACCGGGGAGCTGTTTTTT.

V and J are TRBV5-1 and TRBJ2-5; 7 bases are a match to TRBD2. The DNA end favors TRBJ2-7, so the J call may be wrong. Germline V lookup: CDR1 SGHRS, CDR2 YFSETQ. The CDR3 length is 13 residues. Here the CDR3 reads CASSLAAGSEQYF. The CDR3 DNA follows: TGCGCCAGCAGCCTAGCGGCGGGGAGCGAGCAGTACTTC.

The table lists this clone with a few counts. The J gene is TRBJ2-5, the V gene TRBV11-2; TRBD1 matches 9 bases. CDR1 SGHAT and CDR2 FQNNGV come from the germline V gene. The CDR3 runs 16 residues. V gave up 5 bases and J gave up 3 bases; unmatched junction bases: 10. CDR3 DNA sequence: TGTGCCAGCAGCCCTTTGGACAGGGGAAGGGAAGAGACCCAGTACTTC. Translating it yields CASSPLDRGREETQYF. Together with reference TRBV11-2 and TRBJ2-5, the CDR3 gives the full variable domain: EAGVAQSPRYKIIEKRQSVAFWCNPISGHATLYWYQQILGQGPKLLIQFQNNGVVDDSQLPKDRFSAERLKGVDSTLKIQPAKLEDSAVYLCASSPLDRGREETQYFGPGTRLLVL.

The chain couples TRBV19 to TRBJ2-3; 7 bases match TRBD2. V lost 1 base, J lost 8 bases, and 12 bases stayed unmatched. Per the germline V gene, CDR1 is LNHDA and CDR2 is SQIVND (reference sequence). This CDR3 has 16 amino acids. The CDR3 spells CASSIAGGSSGFTQYF. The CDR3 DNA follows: TGTGCCAGTAGTATAGCCGGAGGGTCTAGCGGCTTTACGCAGTATTTT.

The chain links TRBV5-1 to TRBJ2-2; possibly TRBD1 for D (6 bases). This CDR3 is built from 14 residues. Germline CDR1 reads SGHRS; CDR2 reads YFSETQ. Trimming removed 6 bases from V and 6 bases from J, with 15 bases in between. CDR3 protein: CASIPSGGSGELFF. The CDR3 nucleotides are TGCGCCAGCATTCCGAGTGGGGGCTCCGGGGAGCTGTTTTTT.

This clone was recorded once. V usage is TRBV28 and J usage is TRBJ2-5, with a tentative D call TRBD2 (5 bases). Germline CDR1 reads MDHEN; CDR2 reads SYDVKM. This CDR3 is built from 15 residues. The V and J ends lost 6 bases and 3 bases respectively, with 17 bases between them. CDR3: CASRSPSRAKETQYF. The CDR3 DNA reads TGTGCCAGCAGGTCCCCCTCGAGGGCAAAAGAGACCCAGTACTTC.

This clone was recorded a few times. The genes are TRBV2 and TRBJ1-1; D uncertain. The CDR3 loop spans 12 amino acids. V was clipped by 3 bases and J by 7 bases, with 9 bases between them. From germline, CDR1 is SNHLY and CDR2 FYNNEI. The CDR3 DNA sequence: TGTGCCAGCAGTGAGCAGGTACTTGAAGCTTTCTTT. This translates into CASSEQVLEAFF.

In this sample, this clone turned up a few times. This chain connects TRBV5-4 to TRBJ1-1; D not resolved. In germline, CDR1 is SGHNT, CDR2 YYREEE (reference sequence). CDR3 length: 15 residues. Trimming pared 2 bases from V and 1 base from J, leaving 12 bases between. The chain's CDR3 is CASSFERAKNTEAFF. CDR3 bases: TGTGCCAGCAGCTTCGAGCGGGCGAAGAACACTGAAGCTTTCTTT.

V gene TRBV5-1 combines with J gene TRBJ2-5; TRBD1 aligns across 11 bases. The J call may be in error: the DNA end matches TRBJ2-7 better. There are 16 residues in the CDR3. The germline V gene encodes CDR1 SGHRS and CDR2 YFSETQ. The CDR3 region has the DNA TGCGCCAGCAGCTTCAACACCGGGACAGGGGGCTACGAGCAGTACTTC. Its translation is CASSFNTGTGGYEQYF.

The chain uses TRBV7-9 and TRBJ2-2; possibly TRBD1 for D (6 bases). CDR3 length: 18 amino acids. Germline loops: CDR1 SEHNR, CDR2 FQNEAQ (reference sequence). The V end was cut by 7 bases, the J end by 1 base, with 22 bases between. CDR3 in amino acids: CASTPATLRGMNTGELFF. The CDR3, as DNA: TGTGCCAGCACTCCGGCCACCCTCAGGGGCATGAACACCGGGGAGCTGTTTTTT.

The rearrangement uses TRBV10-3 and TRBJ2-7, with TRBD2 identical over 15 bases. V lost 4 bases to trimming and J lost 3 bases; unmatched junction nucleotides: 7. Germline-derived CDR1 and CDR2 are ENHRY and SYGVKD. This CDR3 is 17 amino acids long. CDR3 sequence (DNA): TGTGCCATCAGTGGGGGAGAGGGACTAGCGGGGGGCTACGAGCAGTACTTC. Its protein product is CAISGGEGLAGGYEQYF.

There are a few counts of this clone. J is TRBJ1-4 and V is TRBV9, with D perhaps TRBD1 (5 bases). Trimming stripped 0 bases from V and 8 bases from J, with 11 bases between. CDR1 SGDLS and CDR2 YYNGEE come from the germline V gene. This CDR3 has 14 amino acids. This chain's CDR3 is CASSVGGGKEKLFF. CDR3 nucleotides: TGTGCCAGCAGCGTAGGGGGGGGGAAAGAAAAACTGTTTTTT. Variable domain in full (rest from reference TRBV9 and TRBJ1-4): DSGVTQTPKHLITATGQRVTLRCSPRSGDLSVYWYQQSLDQGLQFLIQYYNGEERAKGNILERFSAQQFPDLHSELNLSSLELGDSALYFCASSVGGGKEKLFFGSGTQLSVL.

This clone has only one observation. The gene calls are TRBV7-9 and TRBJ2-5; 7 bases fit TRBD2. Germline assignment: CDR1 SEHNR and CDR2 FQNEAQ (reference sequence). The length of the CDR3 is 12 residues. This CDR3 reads CSSGGGQETQYF. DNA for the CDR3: TGTTCCTCGGGGGGAGGCCAAGAGACCCAGTACTTC. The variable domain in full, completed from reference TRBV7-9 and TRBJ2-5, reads DTGVSQNPRHKITKRGQNVTFRCDPISEHNRLYWYRQTLGQGPEFLTYFQNEAQLEKSRLLSDRFSAERPKGSFSTLEIQRTEQGDSAMYLCSSGGGQETQYFGPGTRLLVL.

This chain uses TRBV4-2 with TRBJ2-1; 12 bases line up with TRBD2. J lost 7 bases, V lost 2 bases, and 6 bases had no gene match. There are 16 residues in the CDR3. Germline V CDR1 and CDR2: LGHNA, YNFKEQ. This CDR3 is CASSQLAGGRSNEQFF. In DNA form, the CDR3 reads TGTGCCAGCAGCCAACTAGCGGGGGGGCGGTCGAATGAGCAGTTCTTC.

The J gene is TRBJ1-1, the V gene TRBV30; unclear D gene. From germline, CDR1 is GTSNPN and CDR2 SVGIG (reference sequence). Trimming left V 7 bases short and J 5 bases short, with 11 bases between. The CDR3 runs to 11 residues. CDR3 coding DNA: TGTGCCTCCCGTCCCGTTACTGAAGCTTTCTTT. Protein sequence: CASRPVTEAFF.

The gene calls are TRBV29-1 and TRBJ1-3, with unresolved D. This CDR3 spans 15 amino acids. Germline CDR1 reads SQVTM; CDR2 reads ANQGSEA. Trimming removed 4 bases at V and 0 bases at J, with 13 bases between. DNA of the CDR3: TGCAGCGTTGGGGTAGGACTCTCCTCTGGAAACACCATATATTTT. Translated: CSVGVGLSSGNTIYF.

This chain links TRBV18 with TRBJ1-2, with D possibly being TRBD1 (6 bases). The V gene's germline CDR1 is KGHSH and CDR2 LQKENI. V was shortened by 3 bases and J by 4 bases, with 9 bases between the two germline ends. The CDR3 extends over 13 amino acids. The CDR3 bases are TGTGCCAGCTCACCCTTGGACAGCTATGGCTACACCTTC. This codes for CASSPLDSYGYTF.

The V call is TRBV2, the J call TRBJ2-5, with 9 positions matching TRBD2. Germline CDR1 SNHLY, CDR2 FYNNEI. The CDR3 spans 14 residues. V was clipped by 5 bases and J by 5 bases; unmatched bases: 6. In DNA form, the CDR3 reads TGTGCCAGCAGTTCACTAGCGGGTGGGGAGACCCAGTACTTC. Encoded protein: CASSSLAGGETQYF.

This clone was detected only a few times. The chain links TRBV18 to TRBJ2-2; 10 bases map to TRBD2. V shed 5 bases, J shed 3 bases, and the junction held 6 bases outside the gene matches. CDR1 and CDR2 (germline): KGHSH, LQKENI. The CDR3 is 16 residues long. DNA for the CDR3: TGTGCCAGCTCAGCTCCGGGACTAGCGCACACCGGGGAGCTGTTTTTT. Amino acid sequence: CASSAPGLAHTGELFF.

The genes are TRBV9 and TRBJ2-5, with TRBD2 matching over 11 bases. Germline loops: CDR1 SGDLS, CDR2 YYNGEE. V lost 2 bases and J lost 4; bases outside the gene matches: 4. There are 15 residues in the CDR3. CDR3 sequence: CASSVSSGGRETQYF. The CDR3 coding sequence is TGTGCCAGCAGCGTCTCTAGCGGGGGGAGAGAGACCCAGTACTTC.

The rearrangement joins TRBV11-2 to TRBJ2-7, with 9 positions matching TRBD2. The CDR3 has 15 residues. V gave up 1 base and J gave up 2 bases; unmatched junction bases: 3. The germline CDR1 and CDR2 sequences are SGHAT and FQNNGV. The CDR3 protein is CASSLGGGGAYEQYF. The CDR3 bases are TGTGCCAGCAGCTTAGGAGGCGGGGGGGCCTACGAGCAGTACTTC. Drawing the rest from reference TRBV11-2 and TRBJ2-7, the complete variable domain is EAGVAQSPRYKIIEKRQSVAFWCNPISGHATLYWYQQILGQGPKLLIQFQNNGVVDDSQLPKDRFSAERLKGVDSTLKIQPAKLEDSAVYLCASSLGGGGAYEQYFGPGTRLTVT.

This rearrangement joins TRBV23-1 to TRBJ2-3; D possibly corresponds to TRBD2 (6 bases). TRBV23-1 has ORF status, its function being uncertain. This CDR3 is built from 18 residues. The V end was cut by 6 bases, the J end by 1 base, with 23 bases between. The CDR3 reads CASRTAQKTQRGTDTQYF. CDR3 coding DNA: TGCGCCAGCAGGACCGCACAAAAAACCCAGCGGGGCACAGATACGCAGTATTTT.

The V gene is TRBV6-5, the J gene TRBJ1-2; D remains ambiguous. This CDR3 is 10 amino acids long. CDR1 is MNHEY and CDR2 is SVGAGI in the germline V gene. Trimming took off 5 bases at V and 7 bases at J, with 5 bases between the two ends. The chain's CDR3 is CASSIGGYTF. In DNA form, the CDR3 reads TGTGCCAGCAGTATCGGTGGCTACACCTTC.

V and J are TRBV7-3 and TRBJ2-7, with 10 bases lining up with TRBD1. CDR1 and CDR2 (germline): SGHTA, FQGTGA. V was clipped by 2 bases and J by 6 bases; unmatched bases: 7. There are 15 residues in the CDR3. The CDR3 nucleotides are TGTGCCAGCAGCTTACAGGGACAGGGGCACGGCGAGCAGTACTTC. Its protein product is CASSLQGQGHGEQYF.

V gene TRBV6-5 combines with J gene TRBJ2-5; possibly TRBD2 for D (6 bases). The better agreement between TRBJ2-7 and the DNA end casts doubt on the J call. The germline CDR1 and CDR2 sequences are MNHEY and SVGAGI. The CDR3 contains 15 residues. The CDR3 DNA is TGTGCCAGCAGTTACGGGAGGCCTGGGGTGGGCGAGCAGTACTTC. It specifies CASSYGRPGVGEQYF.